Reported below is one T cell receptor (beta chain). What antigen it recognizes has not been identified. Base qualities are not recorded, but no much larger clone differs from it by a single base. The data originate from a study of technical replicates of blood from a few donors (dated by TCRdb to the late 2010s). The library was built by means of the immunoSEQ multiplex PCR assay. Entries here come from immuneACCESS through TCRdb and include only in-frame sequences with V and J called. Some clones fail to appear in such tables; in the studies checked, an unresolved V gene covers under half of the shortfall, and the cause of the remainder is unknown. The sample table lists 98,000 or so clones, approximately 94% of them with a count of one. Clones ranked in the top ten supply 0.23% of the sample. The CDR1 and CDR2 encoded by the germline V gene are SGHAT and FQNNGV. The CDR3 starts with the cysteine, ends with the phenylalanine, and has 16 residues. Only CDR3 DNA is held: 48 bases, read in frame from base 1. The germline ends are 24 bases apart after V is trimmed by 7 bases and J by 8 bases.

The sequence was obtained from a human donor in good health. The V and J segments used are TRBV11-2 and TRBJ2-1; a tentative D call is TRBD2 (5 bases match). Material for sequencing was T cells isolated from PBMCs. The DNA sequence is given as TGTGCCAGCACCTTTTCCGGGATGTCTTACGGCGATGAGCAGTTCTTC. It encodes CASTFSGMSYGDEQFF.